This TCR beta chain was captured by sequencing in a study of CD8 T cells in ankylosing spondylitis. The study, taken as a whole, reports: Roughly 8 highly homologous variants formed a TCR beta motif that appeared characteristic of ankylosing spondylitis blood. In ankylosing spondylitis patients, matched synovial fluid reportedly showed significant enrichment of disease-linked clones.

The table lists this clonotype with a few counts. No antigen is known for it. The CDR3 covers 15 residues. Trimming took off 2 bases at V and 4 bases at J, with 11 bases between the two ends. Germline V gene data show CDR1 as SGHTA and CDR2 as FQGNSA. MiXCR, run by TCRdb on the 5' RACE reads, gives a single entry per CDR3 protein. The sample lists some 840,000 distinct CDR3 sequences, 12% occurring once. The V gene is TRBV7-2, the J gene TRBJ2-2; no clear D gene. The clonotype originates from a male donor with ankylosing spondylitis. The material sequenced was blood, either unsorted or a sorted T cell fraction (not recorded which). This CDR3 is CASSLWSQATGELFF. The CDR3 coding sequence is TGTGCCAGCAGCTTATGGTCGCAGGCCACCGGGGAGCTGTTTTTT.